The 19 T cell receptor beta chains reported below all come from one sample, sequenced in a study of blood T cell repertoires in COVID-19. This table comes from immunoSEQ multiplex PCR, and its TCRdb copy is limited to in-frame clones, with some not included. The sample lists roughly 8,600 clones; about 85% were seen once. The sample taken for sequencing was peripheral blood. Source of these receptors: a human donor in a cohort sampled during active COVID-19.

The chain couples TRBV27 to TRBJ1-1; perhaps TRBD1 as D (5 bases). The CDR3 has 15 amino acids. Trimming shortened V by 0 bases and J by 1 base, and 9 bases separated the two germline ends. Looked up from germline, CDR1 is MNHEY and CDR2 is SMNVEV (reference sequence). CDR3 sequence (DNA): TGTGCCAGCAGTTTATCGAGGCAGGGGAACACTGAAGCTTTCTTT. As protein: CASSLSRQGNTEAFF.

The V gene is TRBV11-2, the J gene TRBJ1-6, with no clear D. The CDR3 contains 14 residues. Germline loops: CDR1 SGHAT, CDR2 FQNNGV. The V gene lost 7 bases and the J gene lost 6 bases, with 13 bases spanning the gap. Here the CDR3 reads CASNPRGLNSPLHF. For the CDR3, the DNA is TGTGCCAGCAACCCGAGAGGACTTAATTCACCCCTCCACTTT.

The chain recombines TRBV28 with TRBJ1-2; TRBD1 matches 9 bases. Germline V gene sequence: CDR1 MDHEN, CDR2 SYDVKM. V was clipped by 5 bases and J by 0 bases; unmatched bases: 4. There are 15 residues in the CDR3. The DNA for the CDR3 is TGTGCCAGCAGTGCCACAGGGGGCCCTAACTATGGCTACACCTTC. It is translated as CASSATGGPNYGYTF.

The chain couples TRBV9 to TRBJ2-2; the match to TRBD2 covers 12 bases. The CDR3 consists of 17 residues. Germline CDR1 SGDLS, CDR2 YYNGEE. The V segment lost 4 bases and the J segment 0 bases; nucleotides outside the gene matches: 4. CDR3 in DNA: TGTGCCAGCAGCCTTCTAGCGGGGGGGCCGAACACCGGGGAGCTGTTTTTT. Protein: CASSLLAGGPNTGELFF.

The rearrangement uses TRBV30 and TRBJ1-3; D is uncertain. V was clipped by 1 base and J by 9 bases, with 10 bases between them. Per the germline V gene, CDR1 is GTSNPN and CDR2 is SVGIG (reference sequence). The CDR3 sequence is 12 residues long. The CDR3 DNA follows: TGTGCCTGGAGTGGGCAGCGATCCACCATATATTTT. Translated, it gives CAWSGQRSTIYF.

The rearrangement joins TRBV5-1 to TRBJ2-7; D possibly corresponds to TRBD1 (6 bases). Between the trimmed V and J ends, which lost 4 bases and 4 bases, there was a span of 15 bases. This CDR3 has 14 residues. The germline CDR1 and CDR2 sequences are SGHRS and YFSETQ. The CDR3, as DNA: TGCGCCAGCAGCCTACAGGGTGCCGCTTACGAGCAGTACTTC. It encodes CASSLQGAAYEQYF.

V usage is TRBV9 and J usage is TRBJ1-3, with D possibly being TRBD1 (6 bases). Germline loops: CDR1 SGDLS, CDR2 YYNGEE. V lost 2 bases, J lost 2 bases, and 8 bases lay in between. The CDR3 covers 14 residues. CDR3 protein: CASSVTGTGNTIYF. The CDR3 DNA is TGTGCCAGCAGCGTCACAGGGACTGGAAACACCATATATTTT.

This chain connects TRBV19 to TRBJ1-5; 10 bases are a match to TRBD1. Germline V lookup: CDR1 LNHDA, CDR2 SQIVND (reference sequence). Trimming removed 5 bases from V and 2 bases from J; junction bases left unmatched: 0. The CDR3 extends over 14 amino acids. CDR3 in amino acids: CASSGTGGNQPQHF. Here the CDR3 DNA reads TGTGCCAGTAGTGGGACAGGGGGCAATCAGCCCCAGCATTTT.

V gene TRBV5-6 combines with J gene TRBJ2-1; possible D gene TRBD1, 6 bases. In germline, CDR1 is SGHDT, CDR2 YYEEEE. This CDR3 region has 16 residues. The V and J ends lost 0 bases and 3 bases respectively, with 13 bases between them. The CDR3: CASSLVRDIFYNEQFF. CDR3 bases: TGTGCCAGCAGCTTGGTTCGGGACATTTTCTACAATGAGCAGTTCTTC.

The CDR3 region is CASTRQGDYGYTF. The CDR3 coding sequence is TGTGCCAGCACGCGACAGGGAGACTATGGCTACACCTTC. The chain couples TRBV5-4 to TRBJ1-2; 7 bases agree with TRBD1. CDR1 and CDR2 from the germline V gene are SGHNT and YYREEE (reference sequence). V lost 6 bases, J lost 3 bases, and 5 bases stayed unmatched. The CDR3 extends over 13 amino acids.

This chain connects TRBV6-2 or TRBV6-3 to TRBJ1-5; 7 bases map to TRBD1. The J segment lost 6 bases and the V segment lost 2 bases, leaving 4 bases of the junction unmatched. The germline gives CDR1 MNHEY, CDR2 SVGEGT. The CDR3 length is 14 residues. The CDR3: CASSYVTGSQPQHF. The CDR3 DNA follows: TGTGCCAGCAGTTACGTGACAGGGAGTCAGCCCCAGCATTTT.

The V and J genes are TRBV6-5 and TRBJ2-1; 7 bases line up with TRBD1. The length of the CDR3 is 11 residues. Unmatched junction bases numbered 5, after V lost 8 bases and J lost 10 bases. The germline V gene has CDR1 MNHEY and CDR2 SVGAGI. CDR3 loop: CASGYRGEQFF. CDR3 coding DNA: TGTGCCAGCGGCTACAGGGGAGAGCAGTTCTTC.

The chain joins TRBV9 to TRBJ2-7; TRBD2 matches at 13 bases. Per the germline V gene, CDR1 is SGDLS and CDR2 is YYNGEE. The CDR3 sequence is 14 residues long. V shed 2 bases and J 8 bases; nucleotides not matched to a gene: 4. The CDR3 nucleotides are TGTGCCAGCAGCGTCGCGACTAGCGGGGGGCAGCAGTACTTC. Protein product: CASSVATSGGQQYF.

The V and J genes are TRBV5-4 and TRBJ2-1; TRBD2 matches 10 bases. After removal of 4 bases from V and 10 bases from J, the junction contained 8 bases not matched to a gene. Germline values: CDR1 SGHNT, CDR2 YYREEE (reference sequence). The CDR3 has 14 residues. The CDR3 bases are TGTGCCAGCAGCGGGCCGGGAGCGGGGGGGGAGCAGTTCTTC. It codes for CASSGPGAGGEQFF.

J is TRBJ2-7 and V is TRBV6-1, with 8 bases fitting TRBD1. The J segment lost 2 bases and the V segment lost 2 bases, leaving 8 bases of the junction unmatched. CDR1 and CDR2 (germline): MNHNS, SASEGT. The CDR3 covers 16 residues. Written as DNA, the CDR3 is TGTGCCAGCAGTGAATCGGGGACAGGTAGACCCTACGAGCAGTACTTC. This encodes CASSESGTGRPYEQYF.

The chain joins TRBV7-8 to TRBJ2-7, with 9 bases identical to TRBD2. The CDR3 runs 16 residues. Germline values: CDR1 SGHVS, CDR2 FQNEAQ. The ends lost 2 bases at V and 5 bases at J; junction bases unmatched: 10. DNA for the CDR3: TGTGCCAGCAGCTTAAATACCGGGACTAGCTCGAACGAGCAGTACTTC. Its translation: CASSLNTGTSSNEQYF.

This clone was seen a single time. The CDR3, as DNA: TGCAGCGCTTACAGGGGACAGGAGACCCAGTACTTC. Protein product: CSAYRGQETQYF. The J gene is TRBJ2-5, the V gene TRBV29-1, with 7 bases matching TRBD1. Trimming removed 7 bases from V and 5 bases from J; junction bases left unmatched: 7. The CDR3 covers 12 residues. Germline V gives CDR1 SQVTM, CDR2 ANQGSEA. The variable domain in full, completed from reference TRBV29-1 and TRBJ2-5, reads SAVISQKPSRDICQRGTSLTIQCQVDSQVTMMFWYRQQPGQSLTLIATANQGSEATYESGFVIDKFPISRPNLTFSTLTVSNMSPEDSSIYLCSAYRGQETQYFGPGTRLLVL.

V and J are TRBV5-8 and TRBJ1-5; TRBD1 is a possible D gene (5 bases). Germline V lookup: CDR1 SGHTS, CDR2 YDEGEE. The CDR3 covers 12 residues. V was clipped by 7 bases and J by 3 bases, with 8 bases between them. DNA for the CDR3: TGTGCCAGCCAGGGACTCAATCAGCCCCAGCATTTT. It is translated as CASQGLNQPQHF.

V and J are TRBV10-3 and TRBJ2-3; no definite D call. V was pared by 1 base and J by 3 bases, with 17 bases between. Germline CDR1 ENHRY, CDR2 SYGVKD. CDR3 length: 17 amino acids. The CDR3 region is CAISEYGTELVTDTQYF. CDR3 nucleotide sequence: TGTGCCATCAGTGAGTACGGTACGGAGCTAGTAACAGATACGCAGTATTTT.